This T cell receptor (beta chain) emerged from a study of cytomegalovirus exposure and HLA in healthy donors (dated by TCRdb to about 2017). For the wider study: According to an earlier analysis of around 600 of the donors, about 179 million T cells yielded 120 million or so unique TCR beta sequences and 276 Gb of sequence data. Approximately 310 gigabases of sequencing data and 70 million to 85 million unique TCR sequences were included in an early release covering several hundred HLA-typed donors. The genetic ancestry cluster associated with self-reported Caucasian donors included 81% of the 300 to 400 genotyped donors. The study was designed to test whether signatures of past pathogen exposure could be identified by cataloging public T cell receptors. The study used immunosequencing to profile the T cell repertoires of approximately 640 subjects and linked those repertoires to cytomegalovirus serostatus. A separate validation cohort of over 95 different subjects was used in addition to the roughly 700-subject first cohort. To predict cytomegalovirus infection status, the study combined high-throughput TCR immunosequencing, statistical association of individual TCRs with disease status, and machine learning. In a later analysis, previously published TCR beta repertoires from about 640 donors were re-analyzed and high-resolution HLA genotyping was added so that TCR occurrence patterns could be studied. The later analysis used no new phenotypic data to find candidate immune exposures, relying instead on TCR beta sequences and their occurrence across donors. An earlier analysis of several hundred of the donors applied high-throughput TCR beta sequencing to assess whether each TCR beta V gene segment acted as functional or pseudogenic. Donor age, sex, ethnicity and CMV serostatus were compiled together with the repertoire data. A later genetic analysis took genome-wide SNP genotypes for about three fifths of the roughly 700 donors and used that subset as a discovery cohort. Every discovery cohort repertoire had been produced on one sequencing platform. HLA typing covered class I and class II loci at four-digit resolution. The number of typed donors differed by locus: about 620-640 for A, B, C, DRB1 and DQB1; 522 for DQA1; about 600 for DPA1; and 400 to 480 for DPB1. A handful of DR-DQ haplotypes were treated as single units for association and clustering because of strong linkage in the cohort. Among around 400 genotyped donors of the cohort, an average of approximately 240,000 unique TCR beta nucleotide sequences was sequenced per donor, of which 15% to 20% were non-productive. Here is what the overall study found, with its caveats: According to a later analysis, most CMV-associated TCR beta chains appeared to be HLA-restricted, and the HLA associations seemed to be driven largely by CMV exposure. Correlated functional status among segregating V segments might reflect linkage disequilibrium, but an unknown experimental factor could not be ruled out. A later analysis found that TCR association rates varied across HLA loci, with DRB1 alleles showing the most associated TCRs and HLA-C alleles the fewest. A later analysis associated 15,000 to 20,000 TCR beta sequences with specific HLA alleles at a false discovery rate of 0.05. V-gene and J-gene trimming of TCR beta chains was associated with a missense DCLRE1C variant in a later genetic analysis, and the association was replicated in an independent cohort. In a later analysis, HLA-associated TCR beta chains showed more clonal expansion and lower generation probabilities than non-associated chains that were equally common. Some IMGT-functional V segments, including TRBV6-2 and TRBV6-3, could not be told apart with the 87-base-pair reads, so those segments were excluded. Across donors, most TCR sequences were observed very rarely, whereas some public TCRs were present in many individuals. This cohort had only TCR beta chains sequenced, and the lack of alpha or paired-chain data limited which features could be detected. The sequencing pipeline was judged likely to have produced a cluster of highly shared sequence variants as a technical artifact. Roughly uniform sequencing depth across donors was assumed in presence/absence analyses, although this assumption may not hold. It was suggested by the authors that the approach could potentially be generalized to other disease states and immunological phenotypes. A few of the identified cytomegalovirus-associated TCR beta chains were confirmed in vitro to be specific for cytomegalovirus antigens. A further reported finding was that TCR beta sequences accurately predicted the HLA-A and HLA-B alleles for most subjects in the first cohort. When HLA alleles, especially DR and DQ, strongly co-occurred, TCR associations were difficult to assign to individual alleles. According to a later analysis, parvovirus B19, influenza, CMV and Epstein-Barr virus appeared linked to several top co-occurrence clusters. Because counts were too low, seventeen rarely observed V segments, including chromosome 9 orphons, were excluded from the earlier analysis of some 590 of the donors. In an earlier analysis of approximately 590 of the donors, most TCR beta V segments were observed in productive rearrangements about 87% or about 30% of the time, broadly matching IMGT annotations. Compared with the roughly 670-donor mean, donors in an Asian-associated ancestry cluster had fewer N-insertions in productive TCRs, according to a later genetic analysis. Cytomegalovirus status was reported to be diagnosed by the classifier with high specificity and sensitivity in both the original and validation cohorts. HLA typing was unavailable for some donors at each locus, so association tests used only the typed subset. In the study, some 160 TCR beta chains were listed as associated with cytomegalovirus. Immune exposure information for the cohort was limited to CMV serostatus.

The cohort consisted of 670 or so healthy bone marrow donors. All cohort members were sampled while nominally healthy, although unrecorded immune exposures were likely present. The donor was CMV seronegative and belonged to the group of over 350 seronegative cohort members. Each donor provided a peripheral blood sample, and peripheral blood mononuclear cells were used for TCR beta sequencing. The Qiagen DNeasy Blood Extraction Kit was used to extract genomic DNA from the blood cell samples. The germline V gene specifies SGHRS as CDR1 and YFSETQ as CDR2. Cut back by 6 bases and 8 bases, the V and J ends lie 20 bases apart. There are 15 amino acids in the CDR3, from cysteine to phenylalanine inclusive. Here the CDR3 DNA is all that survives: 45 bases in frame from base 1. Libraries were prepared through the immunoSEQ multiplex PCR assay. The multiplex PCR relied on a mix of 60 forward primers for TCR Vbeta segments and 13 reverse primers for TCR Jbeta segments. Amplification of the CDR3 region of rearranged TCR beta genes was performed with a multiplex PCR assay on genomic DNA. The Illumina HiSeq System was used to sequence the amplified TCR beta libraries as 87-base-pair reads. For the original study's pipeline: In a later analysis, some 80 million unique TCR beta chains were counted across the roughly 670 repertoires, and some 10 million of these chains were shared by at least two donors. A nearest-neighbor algorithm error-corrected the raw reads and collapsed the reads into unique sequences, merging closely related sequences to remove PCR and sequencing errors. To assign V, D and J gene segments, CDR3 sequences were aligned to IMGT reference sequences. Each retained sequence needed at least a six-nucleotide match to both a V gene segment and a J gene segment. Rearrangements were called productive when the CDR3 lacked stop codons and stayed in frame with V and J; all others were non-productive. Following IMGT convention, CDR3 was defined as the stretch from the second conserved V-encoded cysteine up to the conserved J-encoded phenylalanine. The earlier analysis of 500 to 750 of the donors excluded any sequence lacking an unambiguous match to a single V gene segment. An earlier analysis of around 600 of the donors classified V segments as functional when productive rearrangements were above 56.7% and as segregating when the standard deviation between donors was above 5%. A statistical classification framework was built for diagnosing cytomegalovirus status from the catalog of TCR beta chain sequences. V and J gene assignment, in a later analysis, came from comparing TCR nucleotide sequences with IMGT/GENE-DB human TR gene sequences. Using the TCRdist pipeline, a later analysis assigned CDR3 sequences along with most-parsimonious VDJ recombination scenarios. In a later analysis, each TCR beta chain was defined by its CDR3 amino acid sequence together with its V-gene family, and reads lacking a unique V-gene family were excluded. In a later analysis, 550 to 650 highly shared, low-generation-probability nucleotide sequences were removed to address suspected cross-contamination and a sequencing artifact. In a later analysis, a clonal expansion index for each public chain was calculated from normalized within-repertoire ranks of inferred template counts. In a later analysis, generation probabilities were computed using a VDJ recombination model fitted to out-of-frame rearrangements, and the results were checked against IGoR. In a later analysis, hypergeometric tests were used to score TCR-TCR, TCR-HLA and TCR-CMV co-occurrence, with a repertoire-size bias correction applied to TCR pairs. A later analysis estimated false discovery rates by permuting HLA or CMV assignments 20 times. In a later analysis, co-occurring TCRs were grouped using DBSCAN, with TCRdist sequence similarity added in when clustering inside HLA-allele-positive subsets. For co-occurrence clustering, repertoires with fewer than 30,000 or more than 120,000 public chains were excluded, along with several repertoires with anomalous nucleotide sharing. TCRdb took this table from immuneACCESS and kept in-frame rearrangements with V and J called. Such tables lack part of the clones; where checked against another copy, unresolved V genes explain under half of the gap, and the rest is unexplained. The V and J calls and clone size come from that table; D and trimming were worked out from the DNA. This sample's table carries 200,000 or so clones. The leading ten clones occupy about 0.74% of the sample.

Remarks on this clone: No cognate antigen has been identified for it.

This receptor was identified in a boy under 18 in good health and CMV-seronegative. Sequenced material: PBMCs. The chain was built from TRBV5-1 and TRBJ1-4; the best D guess is TRBD1, with 6 bases matching. The nucleotides read TGCGCCAGCACCCCCTCGGGACAATTGATAGAAAAACTGTTTTTT. The resulting protein is CASTPSGQLIEKLFF.